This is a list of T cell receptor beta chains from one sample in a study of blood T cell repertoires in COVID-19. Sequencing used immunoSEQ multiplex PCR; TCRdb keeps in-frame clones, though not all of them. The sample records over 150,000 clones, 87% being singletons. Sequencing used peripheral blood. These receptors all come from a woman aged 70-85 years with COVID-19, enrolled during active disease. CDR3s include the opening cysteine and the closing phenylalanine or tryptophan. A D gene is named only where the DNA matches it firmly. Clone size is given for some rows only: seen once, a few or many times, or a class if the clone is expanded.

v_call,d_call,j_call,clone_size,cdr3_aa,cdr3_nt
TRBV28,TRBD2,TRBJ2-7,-,CASSLQRGSEQYF,TGTGCCAGCAGTTTGCAGCGGGGGAGCGAGCAGTACTTC
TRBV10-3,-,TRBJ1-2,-,CAISQAPGQWSYGYTF,TGTGCCATCAGTCAAGCTCCGGGACAATGGTCTTATGGCTACACCTTC
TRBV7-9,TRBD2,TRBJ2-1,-,CASSLAGGGSYNEQFF,TGTGCCAGCAGCTTAGCGGGCGGGGGATCCTACAATGAGCAGTTCTTC
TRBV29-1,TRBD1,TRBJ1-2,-,CSVARAGGLHGYTF,TGCAGCGTTGCCCGGGCAGGGGGGTTGCATGGCTACACCTTC
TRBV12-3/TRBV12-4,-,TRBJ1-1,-,CASSLTGALEAFF,TGTGCCAGCAGTTTAACGGGTGCGCTTGAAGCTTTCTTT
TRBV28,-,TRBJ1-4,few,CASSFRSGRSKLFF,TGTGCCAGCAGTTTTCGGAGTGGGAGGAGTAAACTGTTTTTT
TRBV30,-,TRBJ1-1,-,CAWRQGTEAFF,TGTGCCTGGAGACAGGGCACTGAAGCTTTCTTT
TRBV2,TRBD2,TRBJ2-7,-,CASRIGLAGPHEQYF,TGTGCCAGCAGAATCGGACTAGCTGGGCCCCACGAGCAGTACTTC
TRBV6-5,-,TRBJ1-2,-,CASSPGVRGYTF,TGTGCCAGCAGTCCGGGGGTTCGCGGCTACACCTTC
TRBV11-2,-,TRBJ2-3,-,CASSLRLASGTDTQYF,TGTGCCAGCAGCCTTAGATTGGCTAGCGGCACAGATACGCAGTATTTT
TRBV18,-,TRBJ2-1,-,CASSPQGSEAEQFF,TGTGCCAGCTCACCACAAGGCTCCGAGGCTGAGCAGTTCTTC
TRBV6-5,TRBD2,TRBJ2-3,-,CASKTSGGNTDTQYF,TGTGCCAGCAAAACTAGCGGGGGAAACACAGATACGCAGTATTTT
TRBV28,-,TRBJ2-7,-,CASSPVGVRHEQYF,TGTGCCAGCAGTCCCGTAGGGGTTAGACACGAGCAGTACTTC
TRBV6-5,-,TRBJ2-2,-,CASSSNTGELFF,TGTGCCAGCAGCTCGAACACCGGGGAGCTGTTTTTT
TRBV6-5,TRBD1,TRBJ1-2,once,CASNERGQGGYGYTF,TGTGCCAGCAACGAAAGGGGGCAGGGAGGCTATGGCTACACCTTC
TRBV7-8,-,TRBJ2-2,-,CASSPGGGNTGELFF,TGTGCCAGCAGCCCAGGAGGGGGCAACACCGGGGAGCTGTTTTTT
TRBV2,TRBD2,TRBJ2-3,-,CASSESASGGRGTQYF,TGTGCCAGCAGTGAATCGGCTAGCGGGGGCCGGGGTACGCAGTATTTT
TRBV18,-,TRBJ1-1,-,CASSPMANTEAFF,TGTGCCAGCTCACCAATGGCGAACACTGAAGCTTTCTTT
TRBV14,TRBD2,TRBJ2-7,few,CASSRGTSGGFYYEQYF,TGTGCCAGCAGCCGAGGGACTAGCGGGGGGTTTTACTACGAGCAGTACTTC
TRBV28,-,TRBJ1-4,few,CASSSQPTNEKLFF,TGTGCCAGCAGTTCACAGCCAACTAATGAAAAACTGTTTTTT
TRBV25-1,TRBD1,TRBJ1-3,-,CASRGDSIGNTIYF,TGTGCCAGCAGAGGGGACAGTATCGGAAACACCATATATTTT
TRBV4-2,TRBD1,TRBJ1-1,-,CASSPAPGQPEAFF,TGTGCCAGCAGCCCTGCACCGGGACAGCCCGAAGCTTTCTTT
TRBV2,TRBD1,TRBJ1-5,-,CASSGQGASQPQHF,TGTGCCAGCAGTGGACAGGGGGCTTCTCAGCCCCAGCATTTT
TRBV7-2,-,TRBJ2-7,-,CASSAAWDTSYEQYF,TGTGCCAGCAGCGCAGCCTGGGACACCTCCTACGAGCAGTACTTC
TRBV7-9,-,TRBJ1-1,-,CASSFLYTEAFF,TGTGCCAGCAGCTTTCTCTATACTGAAGCTTTCTTT
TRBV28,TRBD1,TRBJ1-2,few,CASSQPTGDGYTF,TGTGCCAGCAGTCAGCCGACAGGGGACGGCTACACCTTC
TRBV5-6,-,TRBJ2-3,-,CASLTGPRTDTQYF,TGTGCCAGCTTAACAGGCCCCCGCACAGATACGCAGTATTTT
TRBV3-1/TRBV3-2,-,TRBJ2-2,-,CASSLSGGRNTGELFF,TGTGCCAGCAGCCTCTCGGGGGGCCGGAACACCGGGGAGCTGTTTTTT
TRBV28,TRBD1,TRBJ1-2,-,CASSLDRLSNYGYTF,TGTGCCAGCAGCTTGGACAGGTTATCTAACTATGGCTACACCTTC
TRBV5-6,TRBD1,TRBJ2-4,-,CASSWVEDRENIQYF,TGTGCCAGCAGCTGGGTCGAGGACAGGGAAAACATTCAGTACTTC
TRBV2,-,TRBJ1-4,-,CASSDARANEKLFF,TGTGCCAGCAGTGATGCCCGGGCTAATGAAAAACTGTTTTTT
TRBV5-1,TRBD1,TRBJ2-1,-,CASSLAGQHSYNEQFF,TGCGCCAGCAGCTTGGCGGGACAGCACTCCTACAATGAGCAGTTCTTC
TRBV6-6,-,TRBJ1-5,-,CASSSLRAANQPQHF,TGTGCCAGCAGTTCTCTCAGGGCGGCGAATCAGCCCCAGCATTTT
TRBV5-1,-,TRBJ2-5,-,CASSLGTQETQYF,TGCGCCAGCAGCCTCGGGACTCAAGAGACCCAGTACTTC
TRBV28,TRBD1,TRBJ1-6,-,CASSLDRLGSPLHF,TGTGCCAGCAGTTTGGACAGGCTTGGTTCACCCCTCCACTTT
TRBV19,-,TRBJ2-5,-,CASSIVGGNRMETQYF,TGTGCCAGTAGTATTGTTGGAGGAAATCGGATGGAGACCCAGTACTTC